The 18 T cell receptor beta chains in this list originate from one sample, sequenced in a study of metastatic and nonmetastatic thyroid tumors. Using MiXCR, TCRdb re-called clones from the PCR reads. The data contain 15,000 to 20,000 clones, 29% of them singletons. All patients were treatment-naive before thyroid surgery. The material sequenced was tumor tissue. The receptors here all came from a female donor with papillary thyroid cancer or a benign thyroid nodule (not recorded which). Some clones in this sample may be carry-over from other donors' samples.

This clone was counted between two and nine times. The gene calls are TRBV30 and TRBJ2-7; TRBD2 matches at 14 bases. The V gene's germline CDR1 is GTSNPN and CDR2 SVGIG (reference sequence). There are 18 residues in the CDR3. The V segment lost 5 bases and the J segment 1 base; nucleotides outside the gene matches: 13. This chain's CDR3 is CAWASQGLAGDLSYEQYF. CDR3 coding DNA: TGTGCCTGGGCCTCCCAGGGACTAGCGGGGGACCTTTCCTACGAGCAGTACTTC.

The rearrangement uses TRBV13 and TRBJ2-1; 8 positions match TRBD2. Germline V lookup: CDR1 PRHDT, CDR2 FYEKMQ (reference sequence). Losses at the gene ends were 3 bases for V and 8 bases for J; bases not matched to a gene: 12. CDR3 length equals 16 residues. The CDR3 DNA is TGTGCCAGCAGCTTTTCGTGGACTAGCCCCTCGGATGAGCAGTTCTTC. Its protein is CASSFSWTSPSDEQFF.

In its sample, this clone ranks as medium-sized (0.01 to 0.1%). The chain combines TRBV6-1 with TRBJ2-1; tentatively, D is TRBD2 (5 bases). V shed 6 bases and J shed 0 bases, with 15 bases lying between them. Per the germline V gene, CDR1 is MNHNS and CDR2 is SASEGT. The CDR3 sequence is 16 residues long. The CDR3 is CASRTDSINSYNEQFF. CDR3 coding DNA: TGTGCCAGCAGGACGGACTCGATTAACTCCTACAATGAGCAGTTCTTC.

This chain links TRBV11-2 with TRBJ1-6; possibly TRBD1 for D (6 bases). With 2 bases removed from V and 1 base from J, the gap between germline ends came to 6 bases. CDR1 and CDR2 from the germline V gene are SGHAT and FQNNGV. The CDR3 sequence is 15 residues long. CDR3: CASSLTGSYNSPLHF. Here the CDR3 DNA reads TGTGCCAGCAGCTTAACAGGGTCCTATAATTCACCCCTCCACTTT.

The rearrangement joins TRBV7-3 to TRBJ1-5; D remains ambiguous. Germline CDR1 reads SGHTA; CDR2 reads FQGTGA. The V end was cut by 0 bases, the J end by 4 bases, with 4 bases between. The CDR3 consists of 13 residues. As DNA, the CDR3 is TGTGCCAGCAGCTTAACCGCTAATCAGCCCCAGCATTTT. It is translated as CASSLTANQPQHF.

This clone counts as medium-sized. V is TRBV6-5 and J is TRBJ2-7, with a tentative D call TRBD1 (6 bases). Germline values: CDR1 MNHEY, CDR2 SVGAGI. The CDR3 runs to 14 residues. Trimming cost V 2 bases and J 6 bases, with 14 bases left between them. CDR3: CASSYVGEGGEQYF. The CDR3 DNA sequence: TGTGCCAGCAGTTACGTGGGGGAAGGGGGCGAGCAGTACTTC.

Relative to its sample, this clone is medium-sized. The chain carries TRBV24-1 and TRBJ1-5; TRBD1 is a possible D gene (6 bases). Trimming cost V 9 bases and J 7 bases, with 24 bases left between them. There are 16 residues in the CDR3. Germline values: CDR1 KGHDR, CDR2 SFDVKD. CDR3 sequence: CATRWWFRDISQPQHF. CDR3 nucleotides: TGTGCCACCCGTTGGTGGTTTCGGGACATCAGCCAGCCCCAGCATTTT.

This chain uses TRBV5-1 with TRBJ2-3; tentative D call: TRBD1 (5 bases). Per germline, CDR1 SGHRS and CDR2 YFSETQ. The CDR3 spans 16 residues. V dropped 0 bases and J dropped 1 base, with 12 bases sitting between them. This CDR3 reads CASSLEQAARTDTQYF. CDR3 in DNA: TGCGCCAGCAGCTTGGAACAGGCGGCCCGCACAGATACGCAGTATTTT.

The chain combines TRBV20-1 with TRBJ2-7; no definite D call. The V and J ends lost 3 bases and 2 bases respectively, with 11 bases between them. Germline lookup yields CDR1 DFQATT and CDR2 SNEGSKA (reference sequence). The CDR3 contains 13 residues. In nucleotides, the CDR3 is TGCAGTGCTAGGTTGGCAGCTACCTACGAGCAGTACTTC. This translates into CSARLAATYEQYF.

For this clone: The conserved phenylalanine or tryptophan normally closing the CDR3 is absent here, so this likely arose from a read error. This chain joins TRBV6-1 and TRBJ1-2; D possibly corresponds to TRBD1 (5 bases). The CDR3 consists of 10 residues. Germline lookup yields CDR1 MNHNS and CDR2 SASEGT. Trimming removed 9 bases from V and 8 bases from J, with 10 bases in between. CDR3 DNA sequence: TGTGCCAGTTGGGGCCGGGGCTACACCCTC. This gives the protein CASWGRGYTL.

This clone is categorized as medium-sized. This chain joins TRBV6-1 and TRBJ2-7; perhaps D is TRBD1 or TRBD2 (5 bases each). This CDR3 contains 14 residues. Germline CDR1 and CDR2: MNHNS and SASEGT. V was clipped by 7 bases and J by 1 base, with 14 bases between them. CDR3 DNA sequence: TGTGCCAGCATGCGCCCGGGACGTTCCTACGAGCAGTACTTC. Protein: CASMRPGRSYEQYF.

Here the CDR3 reads CASSTPGTANYGYTF. As DNA, the CDR3 is TGTGCCAGCAGCACCCCCGGGACAGCCAACTATGGCTACACCTTC. The rearrangement joins TRBV7-2 to TRBJ1-2, with 7 bases aligning to TRBD1. This CDR3 spans 15 amino acids. V lost 5 bases and J lost 2; bases outside the gene matches: 8. In germline, CDR1 is SGHTA, CDR2 FQGNSA. The complete variable domain, with remaining parts taken from reference TRBV7-2 and TRBJ1-2, reads GAGVSQSPSNKVTEKGKDVELRCDPISGHTALYWYRQSLGQGLEFLIYFQGNSAPDKSGLPSDRFSAERTGGSVSTLTIQRTQQEDSAVYLCASSTPGTANYGYTFGSGTRLTVV.

This clone was detected a few times. The chain has TRBV30 and TRBJ1-5, with 8 bases that match TRBD1. Trimming removed 3 bases from V and 6 bases from J; junction bases left unmatched: 10. This CDR3 has 15 amino acids. The germline gives CDR1 GTSNPN, CDR2 SVGIG (reference sequence). CDR3: CAWSDADRERQPQHF. CDR3 bases: TGTGCCTGGAGCGACGCGGACAGGGAGCGTCAGCCCCAGCATTTT.

This chain joins TRBV5-1 and TRBJ1-1; D is perhaps TRBD1 (5 bases). The CDR3 loop spans 15 amino acids. Trimming pared 2 bases from V and 0 bases from J, leaving 11 bases between. Looked up from germline, CDR1 is SGHRS and CDR2 is YFSETQ. CDR3 coding DNA: TGCGCCAGCAGCTTAAACAGGCCGATGAACACTGAAGCTTTCTTT. This codes for CASSLNRPMNTEAFF.

V and J are TRBV10-3 and TRBJ2-2; D might be TRBD1 (5 bases). The CDR3 is 13 amino acids. With 11 bases removed from V and 0 bases from J, the gap between germline ends came to 10 bases. Germline CDR1 and CDR2: ENHRY and SYGVKD. CDR3 sequence reads: CASQGPNTGELFF. The CDR3 nucleotides are TGTGCCTCGCAGGGCCCGAACACCGGGGAGCTGTTTTTT.

This clone rates as medium-sized (0.01 to 0.1%). The V gene is TRBV2, the J gene TRBJ1-2, with TRBD1 matching over 11 bases. The length of the CDR3 is 15 residues. The junction had 3 bases not matched to a gene; V was cut back by 4 bases and J by 2 bases. The germline V gene encodes CDR1 SNHLY and CDR2 FYNNEI. For the CDR3, the DNA is TGTGCCAGCAGTGGCGGACAGGGGGCAAACTATGGCTACACCTTC. Translating gives CASSGGQGANYGYTF.

The chain recombines TRBV20-1 with TRBJ1-2, with TRBD1 matching 7 bases. V was pared by 5 bases and J by 2 bases, with 5 bases of the junction left unmatched. Germline loops: CDR1 DFQATT, CDR2 SNEGSKA (reference sequence). This CDR3 has 13 residues. DNA of the CDR3: TGCAGTGCTCAGACAGGGCGGAACTATGGCTACACCTTC. Its protein is CSAQTGRNYGYTF.

This clone has at least ten counts. A much larger clone is a single base away; this may be a read error. The conserved phenylalanine or tryptophan is not found at the CDR3 terminus, so this likely reflects a read error. V and J are TRBV27 and TRBJ2-7; TRBD2 aligns across 14 bases. V shed 4 bases, J shed 7 bases, and the junction held 9 bases outside the gene matches. CDR1 and CDR2 from the germline V gene are MNHEY and SMNVEV (reference sequence). This CDR3 is built from 16 residues. The CDR3 bases are TGTGCCAGCAGTTCGGGACTAGCGGGAGTGAAGGGGGAGCAGTACCTC. The encoded protein is CASSSGLAGVKGEQYL.